This T cell receptor beta chain was identified in a study of T cells after yellow fever vaccination. Study-level background: In the case of low-cell-number fractions, SMART-Seq v4 Ultra Low Input was used for preparation.

In germline, CDR1 is SGHTA, CDR2 FQGNSA. The CDR3 loop spans 13 amino acids. The V end was cut by 4 bases, the J end by 2 bases, with 7 bases between. TCRdb used MiXCR to reprocess the 5' RACE reads, holding one entry per CDR3 protein. Among roughly 250,000 distinct CDR3 sequences listed, 10% to 15% were seen once. J is TRBJ2-3 and V is TRBV7-2; D call uncertain. This clonotype originated in a man aged 25 to 45 who received the YFV17D yellow fever vaccine. Sequencing was performed on CD4+ T cells sorted from PBMCs, taken 45 days after the yellow fever booster vaccination. The CDR3 here is CASSSYFTDTQYF. CDR3 DNA: TGTGCCAGCAGCTCGTATTTCACAGATACGCAGTATTTT.